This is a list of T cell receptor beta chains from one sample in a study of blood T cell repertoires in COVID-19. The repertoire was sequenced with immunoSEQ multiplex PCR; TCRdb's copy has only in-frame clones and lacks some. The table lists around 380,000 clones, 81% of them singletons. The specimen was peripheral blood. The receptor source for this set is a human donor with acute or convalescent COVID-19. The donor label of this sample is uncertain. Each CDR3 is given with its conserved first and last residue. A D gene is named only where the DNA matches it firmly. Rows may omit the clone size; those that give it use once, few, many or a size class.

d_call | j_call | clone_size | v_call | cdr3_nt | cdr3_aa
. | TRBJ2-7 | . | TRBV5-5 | TGTGCCAGCAGCCGAGGACAGACCAATTCCTACGAGCAGTACTTC | CASSRGQTNSYEQYF
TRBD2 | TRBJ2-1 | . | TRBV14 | TGTGCCAGCAGCGACCGGACTAGCGGATACAATGAGCAGTTCTTC | CASSDRTSGYNEQFF
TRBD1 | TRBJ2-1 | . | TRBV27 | TGTGCCAGCAGTTCCCAGACAGGGGCCTCCTACAATGAGCAGTTCTTC | CASSSQTGASYNEQFF
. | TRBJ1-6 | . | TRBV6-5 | TGTGCCAGCAGTTATCAGGGTTGGAATTCACCCCTCCACTTT | CASSYQGWNSPLHF
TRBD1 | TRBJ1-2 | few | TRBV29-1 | TGCAGCGGGTCAGGGGGGAGCTATGGCTACACCTTC | CSGSGGSYGYTF
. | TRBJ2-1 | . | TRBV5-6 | TGTGCCAGCAGGGAGGATTCCTACAATGAGCAGTTCTTC | CASREDSYNEQFF
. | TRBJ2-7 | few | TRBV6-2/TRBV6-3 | TGTGCCAGCAGTTACCCCTCGGGCGGGTTTTTCTACGAGCAGTACTTC | CASSYPSGGFFYEQYF
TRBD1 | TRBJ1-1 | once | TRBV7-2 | TGTGCCAGCAGCTTAGCGTCAGGGGGACGGACTGAAGCTTTCTTT | CASSLASGGRTEAFF
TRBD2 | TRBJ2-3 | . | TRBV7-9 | TGTGCCAGCAGCCTATTTCTAGCGGGGGGCACAGATACGCAGTATTTT | CASSLFLAGGTDTQYF
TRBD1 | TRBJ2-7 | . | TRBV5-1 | TGCGCCAGCAGTAAGGGAGGGACAGGGATCGACGAGCAGTACTTC | CASSKGGTGIDEQYF
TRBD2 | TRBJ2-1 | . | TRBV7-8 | TGTGCCAGCAGCTCATTAGCGGGTGTCTACAATGAGCAGTTCTTC | CASSSLAGVYNEQFF
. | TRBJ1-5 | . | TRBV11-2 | TGTGCCAGCAGCTTAGGACGCAGGGTAGGGAGCAATCAGCCCCAGCATTTT | CASSLGRRVGSNQPQHF
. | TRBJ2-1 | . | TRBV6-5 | TGTGTTGGGGGCGAGAGGAGCTCCTACAATGAGCAGTTCTTC | CVGGERSSYNEQFF
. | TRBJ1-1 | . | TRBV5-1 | TGCGCCAGCACCAACACCGAGGGGGTCTCTGAAGCTTTCTTT | CASTNTEGVSEAFF
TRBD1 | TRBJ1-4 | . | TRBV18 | TGTGCCAGCTCGCCCGACAGGGGGACTGAAAAACTGTTTTTT | CASSPDRGTEKLFF
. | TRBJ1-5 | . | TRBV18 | TGTGCCAGCTCACCACCGGGACAAAGCAATCAGCCCCAGCATTTT | CASSPPGQSNQPQHF
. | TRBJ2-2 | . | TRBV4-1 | TGCGCCAGCAGCCAGTTGGGGGGGGCTTTGACCGGGGAGCTGTTTTTT | CASSQLGGALTGELFF
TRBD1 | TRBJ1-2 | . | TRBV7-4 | TGTGCCAGAGTCCGGGACAGACGTAACTATGGCTACACCTTC | CARVRDRRNYGYTF
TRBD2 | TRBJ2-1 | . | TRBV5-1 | TGCGCCAGCAGCTACCCTCTAGCGGGAGGTTACAATGAGCAGTTCTTC | CASSYPLAGGYNEQFF
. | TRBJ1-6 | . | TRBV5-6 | TGTGCCAGCAGCCTCTTCGGGGGCTCCTATAATTCACCCCTCCACTTT | CASSLFGGSYNSPLHF
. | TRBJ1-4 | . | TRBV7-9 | TGTGCCAGCAGCCCCCGGACAGTACGAACTAATGAAAAACTGTTTTTT | CASSPRTVRTNEKLFF
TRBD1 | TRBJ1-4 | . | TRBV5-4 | TGTGCCAGCAGCGGGGACAGGGACGAAAAACTGTTTTTT | CASSGDRDEKLFF
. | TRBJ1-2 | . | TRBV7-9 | TGTGCCAGCAGCCCGACGGGGGGATTTAACTATGGCTACACCTTC | CASSPTGGFNYGYTF
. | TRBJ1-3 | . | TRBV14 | TGTGCCAGCAGCCCTCATGGACAGACTGGAAACACCATATATTTT | CASSPHGQTGNTIYF
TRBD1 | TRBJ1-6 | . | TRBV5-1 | TGCGCCAGCAGCTACGGACAGGGCAACAATTCACCCCTCCACTTT | CASSYGQGNNSPLHF
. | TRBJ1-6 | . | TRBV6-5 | TGTGCCATCCCCAAGGAGGGATCCTATAATTCACCCCTCCACTTT | CAIPKEGSYNSPLHF
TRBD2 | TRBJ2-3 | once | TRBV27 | TGTGCCAGCAGTTTAGTCGCGGGGGGGCTGGGCGCAGTACATTTT | CASSLVAGGLGAVHF
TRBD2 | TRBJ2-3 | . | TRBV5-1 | TGCGCCAGCAGAGAACCGGCACTAGCGGGGGGCCGTACAGATACGCAGTATTTT | CASREPALAGGRTDTQYF
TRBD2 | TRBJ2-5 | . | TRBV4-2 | TGTGCCAGCAGCCAGGGTAGCGGGGGGGCCGAGGAGACCCAGTACTTC | CASSQGSGGAEETQYF
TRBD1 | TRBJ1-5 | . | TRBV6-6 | TGTGCCAGCAGTTACTCGCAGGGGCAGGGGGTGGTAGCCCAGCATTTT | CASSYSQGQGVVAQHF
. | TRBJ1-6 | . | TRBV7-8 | TGTGCCAGCAGCTCAGGGGTGTCCTATAATTCACCCCTCCACTTT | CASSSGVSYNSPLHF
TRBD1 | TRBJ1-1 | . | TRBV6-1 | TGTGCCAGCAGTGAATACCCAGGGGGCCACTCTGAAGCTTTCTTT | CASSEYPGGHSEAFF
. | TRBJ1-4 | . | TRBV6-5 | TGTGCCAGCGCACAGACCCGTAATGAAAAACTGTTTTTT | CASAQTRNEKLFF
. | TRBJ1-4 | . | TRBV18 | TGTGCCAGCTCACCATCCGGGCGGGGTAATGAAAAACTGTTTTTT | CASSPSGRGNEKLFF
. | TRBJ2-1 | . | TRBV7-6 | TGTGCCAGCAGCATTAGGGACTCCCCGACTTCCAATGAGCAGTTCTTC | CASSIRDSPTSNEQFF
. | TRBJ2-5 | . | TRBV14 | TGTGCCAGCAGCCCTACGGTGAGCGGGGAGACCCAGTACTTC | CASSPTVSGETQYF
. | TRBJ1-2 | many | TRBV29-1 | TGCAGCCACAATGGCTACACCTTC | CSHNGYTF